The 17 T cell receptor beta chains given below trace back to one sample, sequenced in a study of blood T cell repertoires in COVID-19. Method: immunoSEQ multiplex PCR; TCRdb's copy keeps in-frame clones and lacks some. Of 250,000 to 350,000 clones in the sample, roughly 90% were seen once. Sequencing was done on a sample of peripheral blood. The source is a woman aged 25 to 45 with COVID-19, enrolled during active disease.

V is TRBV19 and J is TRBJ2-3; 8 bases agree with TRBD1. The CDR3 covers 16 residues. Germline lookup yields CDR1 LNHDA and CDR2 SQIVND (reference sequence). The trim removed 10 bases at V and 1 base at J, leaving 13 bases unmatched. This CDR3 is CANSPGGAWCTDTQYF. CDR3 in DNA: TGTGCCAACTCCCCAGGGGGCGCCTGGTGCACAGATACGCAGTATTTT.

The genes are TRBV18 and TRBJ2-7, with TRBD1 matching 9 bases. This CDR3 region has 14 residues. V shed 3 bases, J shed 5 bases, and the junction held 5 bases outside the gene matches. Germline assignment: CDR1 KGHSH and CDR2 LQKENI. The CDR3 here is CASSPGQGRNEQYF. In DNA form, the CDR3 reads TGTGCCAGCTCACCGGGACAGGGTCGAAACGAGCAGTACTTC.

This clone was counted only a few times. The genes are TRBV2 and TRBJ1-5; TRBD1 aligns across 8 bases. CDR1 and CDR2 (germline): SNHLY, FYNNEI. Trimming took 6 bases from V and 2 from J; bases not matched to a gene: 6. The CDR3 consists of 15 residues. CDR3 coding DNA: TGTGCCAGCAGGACCCAGGGACAGGGCAATCAGCCCCAGCATTTT. As protein: CASRTQGQGNQPQHF.

The chain uses TRBV9 and TRBJ1-5, with D perhaps TRBD1 (6 bases). V lost 2 bases and J 5 bases, leaving 8 bases between the germline ends. There are 13 residues in the CDR3. Germline loops: CDR1 SGDLS, CDR2 YYNGEE. CDR3 amino acids: CASSVTGDQPQHF. The CDR3 DNA reads as TGTGCCAGCAGCGTGACAGGTGATCAGCCCCAGCATTTT.

This rearrangement joins TRBV4-2 to TRBJ2-7, with 12 bases lining up with TRBD2. The V segment lost 0 bases and the J segment 4 bases; nucleotides outside the gene matches: 13. Germline loops: CDR1 LGHNA, CDR2 YNFKEQ. This CDR3 has 19 amino acids. DNA of the CDR3: TGTGCCAGCAGCCAAGACCCCACCCCGACTAGCGGGAGTATTTACGAGCAGTACTTC. Amino acids: CASSQDPTPTSGSIYEQYF.

The chain couples TRBV7-9 to TRBJ2-7; TRBD1 might be the D (6 bases). The V gene lost 6 bases and the J gene lost 2 bases, with 23 bases spanning the gap. The germline V gene encodes CDR1 SEHNR and CDR2 FQNEAQ (reference sequence). The CDR3 extends over 17 amino acids. This CDR3 reads CASSHIGASQGTYEQYF. CDR3 coding DNA: TGTGCCAGCAGTCACATAGGGGCCTCACAGGGAACCTACGAGCAGTACTTC.

The chain links TRBV15 to TRBJ1-2; D is possibly TRBD1 (5 bases). CDR3 length: 12 residues. V was trimmed by 5 bases and J by 4 bases, leaving 8 bases between them. Germline V lookup: CDR1 LNHNV, CDR2 YYDKDF (reference sequence). The chain's CDR3 is CATSPGGYGYTF. The CDR3 bases are TGTGCCACCAGCCCCGGGGGCTATGGCTACACCTTC.

The chain joins TRBV6-5 to TRBJ2-3; TRBD1 matches at 11 bases. Per germline, CDR1 MNHEY and CDR2 SVGAGI. This CDR3 comprises 16 residues. J gave up 5 bases and V 4 bases, and 8 bases lay outside the gene matches. CDR3 DNA: TGTGCCAGCAGTTTGCAAGGACAGGGGGCTGTAGATACGCAGTATTTT. Its translation: CASSLQGQGAVDTQYF.

This clone appeared a few times. This sequence joins TRBV6-6 and TRBJ1-2, with D unresolved. The CDR3 is made up of 14 amino acids. CDR1 and CDR2 (germline): MNHNY, SVGAGI (reference sequence). The V and J ends lost 11 bases and 4 bases respectively, with 20 bases between them. CDR3 sequence reads: CASGVGSPSYGYTF. As DNA, the CDR3 is TGTGCCTCCGGGGTAGGGAGCCCTAGCTATGGCTACACCTTC.

The V and J genes are TRBV11-2 and TRBJ2-7, with TRBD1 matching 10 bases. V lost 4 bases, J lost 0 bases, and 3 bases stayed unmatched. CDR3 size: 15 residues. CDR1 SGHAT and CDR2 FQNNGV come from the germline V gene. CDR3 DNA sequence: TGTGCCAGCAGCTCATGGACAGGGGGCTCCTACGAGCAGTACTTC. Its protein product is CASSSWTGGSYEQYF.

The chain uses TRBV19 and TRBJ2-3; 9 positions match TRBD1. Germline values: CDR1 LNHDA, CDR2 SQIVND (reference sequence). Trimming cost V 3 bases and J 7 bases; bases outside gene matches: 2. The CDR3 has 13 amino acids. The CDR3 spells CASSMDRGNTQYF. CDR3 sequence (DNA): TGTGCCAGTAGTATGGACAGGGGAAATACGCAGTATTTT.

CDR3 sequence reads: CAMSAHAGAGHEQYF. CDR3 nucleotide sequence: TGTGCCATGTCGGCCCACGCGGGAGCGGGGCACGAGCAGTACTTC. The V call is TRBV10-3, the J call TRBJ2-7; the match to TRBD2 covers 7 bases. This CDR3 comprises 15 residues. V was pared by 9 bases and J by 5 bases, with 16 bases of the junction left unmatched. Germline loops: CDR1 ENHRY, CDR2 SYGVKD.

This chain links TRBV11-2 with TRBJ2-7; TRBD2 aligns across 11 bases. The CDR3 is made up of 15 amino acids. CDR1 and CDR2 (germline): SGHAT, FQNNGV. The ends lost 3 bases at V and 7 bases at J; junction bases unmatched: 8. This CDR3 reads CASSFGLAGYGEQYF. Written as DNA, the CDR3 is TGTGCCAGCAGCTTCGGACTAGCGGGTTACGGGGAGCAGTACTTC.

This chain connects TRBV7-3 to TRBJ1-1; D not resolved. CDR1 SGHTA and CDR2 FQGTGA come from the germline V gene. V was clipped by 5 bases and J by 7 bases, with 11 bases between them. The CDR3 has 12 amino acids. CDR3 sequence reads: CASSPDSGEAFF. The CDR3 DNA reads TGTGCCAGCAGCCCCGATTCGGGTGAAGCTTTCTTT. Combining the CDR3 with reference TRBV7-3 and TRBJ1-1 gives the whole variable domain GAGVSQTPSNKVTEKGKYVELRCDPISGHTALYWYRQSLGQGPEFLIYFQGTGAADDSGLPNDRFFAVRPEGSVSTLKIQRTERGDSAVYLCASSPDSGEAFFGQGTRLTVV.

V is TRBV23-1 and J is TRBJ2-5; D gene ambiguous. TRBV23-1 is sorted into the ORF group, with uncertain function. V shed 1 base and J shed 4 bases, with 10 bases lying between them. The CDR3 length is 14 residues. CDR3 sequence (DNA): TGCGCCAGCAGTCAATTTGGGCAGCCAGAGACCCAGTACTTC. This sequence encodes CASSQFGQPETQYF.

The genes are TRBV5-1 and TRBJ1-4, with a possible D match to TRBD1 (5 bases). This CDR3 contains 13 residues. V was clipped by 5 bases and J by 3 bases, with 8 bases between them. The germline V gene encodes CDR1 SGHRS and CDR2 YFSETQ. The CDR3 sequence is CASSTGSNEKLFF. Here the CDR3 DNA reads TGCGCCAGCAGTACAGGATCTAATGAAAAACTGTTTTTT.

V and J are TRBV3-1 (or the pseudogene TRBV3-2) and TRBJ2-3; 8 nucleotides agree with TRBD2. After removal of 4 bases from V and 6 bases from J, the junction contained 12 bases not matched to a gene. Germline V CDR1 and CDR2: LGHDT, YNNKEL (reference sequence). The CDR3 extends over 16 amino acids. Here the CDR3 DNA reads TGTGCCAGCAGCCCTCGACTAGCGCTCGCCGCGGATACGCAGTATTTT. Translating it yields CASSPRLALAADTQYF.